The clone carrying this TCR beta chain was picked up many times. The antigen is unknown. The data belong to a study of neurological immune-mediated disorders. Study observations and caveats: HTLV-1-associated myelopathy had the most TCR clonal expansion, while multiple sclerosis had the least, a level that fell below healthy controls.

Time point described: technical triplicate 1. Unsorted libraries were generated from 2 million PBMCs held at -80 degrees C. The CDR3 is 13 residues long. V dropped 4 bases and J dropped 3 bases, with 12 bases sitting between them. Germline V gene lookup returns CDR1 DFQATT and CDR2 SNEGSKA (reference sequence). TCRdb re-analysed the 5' RACE reads in MiXCR, keeping a single row per CDR3 protein. The sample includes 40,000 or so distinct CDR3 sequences, more than 9.5% of them seen just once. Sequenced material: PBMCs. The genes are TRBV20-1 and TRBJ1-2; no firm D call. The sequence derives from a man aged 55 to 70 with HTLV-1-associated myelopathy (HAM/TSP). For the CDR3, the DNA is TGCAGTGCTACGAAGGGTCTAGACTATGGCTACACCTTC. It is translated as CSATKGLDYGYTF.